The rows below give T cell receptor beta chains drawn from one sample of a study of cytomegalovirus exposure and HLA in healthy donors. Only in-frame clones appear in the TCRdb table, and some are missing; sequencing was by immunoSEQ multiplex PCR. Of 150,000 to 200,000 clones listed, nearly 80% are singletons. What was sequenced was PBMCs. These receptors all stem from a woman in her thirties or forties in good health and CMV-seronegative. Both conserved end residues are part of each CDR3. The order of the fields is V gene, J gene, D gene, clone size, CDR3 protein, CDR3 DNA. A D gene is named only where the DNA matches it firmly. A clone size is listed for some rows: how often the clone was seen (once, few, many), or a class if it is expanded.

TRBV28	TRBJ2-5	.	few	CASSSLSGREETQYF	TGTGCCAGCAGTAGCCTCAGCGGACGGGAAGAGACCCAGTACTTC
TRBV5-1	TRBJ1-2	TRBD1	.	CASSPGQGNYGYTF	TGCGCCAGCAGCCCGGGACAGGGGAACTATGGCTACACCTTC
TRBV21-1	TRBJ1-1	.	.	CASSIVGQVNTEAFF	TGTGCCAGCAGCATCGTTGGACAGGTGAACACTGAAGCTTTCTTT
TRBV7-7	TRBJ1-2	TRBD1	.	CASSPVTGGLGGYTF	TGTGCCAGCAGCCCCGTAACAGGGGGCTTAGGTGGCTACACCTTC
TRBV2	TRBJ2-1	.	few	CASSELVIVEQFF	TGTGCCAGCAGTGAACTAGTAATCGTTGAGCAGTTCTTC
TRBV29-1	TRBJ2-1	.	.	CSARTQPWSNEQFF	TGCAGCGCCCGAACCCAGCCCTGGAGTAATGAGCAGTTCTTC
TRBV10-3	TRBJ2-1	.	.	CAISPNVQAEQFF	TGTGCCATCAGTCCAAATGTTCAGGCTGAGCAGTTCTTC
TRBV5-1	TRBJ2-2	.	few	CASSSSGATGELFF	TGCGCCAGCAGCTCAAGCGGAGCCACCGGGGAGCTGTTTTTT
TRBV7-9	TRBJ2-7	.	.	CASSLGGRISYEQYF	TGTGCCAGCAGCTTAGGGGGGAGGATTTCCTACGAGCAGTACTTC
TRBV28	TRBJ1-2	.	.	CASSLSNYGYTF	TGTGCCAGCAGTTTATCAAACTATGGCTACACCTTC
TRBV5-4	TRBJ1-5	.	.	CASRDASGGPQHF	TGTGCCAGCCGGGACGCGTCGGGGGGGCCCCAGCATTTT
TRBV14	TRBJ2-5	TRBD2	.	CASRGSGGRQETQYF	TGTGCCAGCCGCGGGAGTGGCGGACGCCAAGAGACCCAGTACTTC
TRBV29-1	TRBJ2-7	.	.	CSARVGAGYEQYF	TGCAGCGCCAGGGTAGGGGCGGGGTACGAGCAGTACTTC
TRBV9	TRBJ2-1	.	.	CASSVQGSSYNEQFF	TGTGCCAGCAGCGTCCAGGGGAGCTCCTACAATGAGCAGTTCTTC
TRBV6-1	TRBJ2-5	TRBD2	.	CASSEGLAGTETQYF	TGTGCCAGCAGTGAAGGACTAGCGGGGACGGAGACCCAGTACTTC
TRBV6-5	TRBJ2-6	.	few	CASSFLRGSGANGLTF	TGTGCCAGCAGTTTCCTCAGGGGCTCTGGGGCCAACGGCCTGACTTTC
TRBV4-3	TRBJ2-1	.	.	CASSQTWRGVSYNEQFF	TGCGCCAGCAGCCAAACCTGGCGGGGAGTCTCCTACAATGAGCAGTTCTTC
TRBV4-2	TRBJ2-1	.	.	CASSHPRGAGMYNEQFF	TGTGCCAGCAGCCACCCCCGGGGCGCGGGAATGTACAATGAGCAGTTCTTC
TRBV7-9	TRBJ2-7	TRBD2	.	CASSAPGTSGSRYF	TGTGCCAGCAGCGCCCCCGGGACTAGCGGGAGTCGGTACTTC
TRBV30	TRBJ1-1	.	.	CAWSDSMNTEAFF	TGTGCCTGGAGCGACTCCATGAACACTGAAGCTTTCTTT
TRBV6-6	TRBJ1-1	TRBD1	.	CASSPGQGDTEAFF	TGTGCCAGCAGTCCTGGACAGGGGGACACTGAAGCTTTCTTT
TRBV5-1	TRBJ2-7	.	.	CASSFGPGSYGQYF	TGCGCCAGCAGCTTTGGTCCAGGGTCCTACGGGCAGTACTTC
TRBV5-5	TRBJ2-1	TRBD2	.	CASSLGLAAYNEQFF	TGTGCCAGCAGCTTGGGACTAGCAGCCTACAATGAGCAGTTCTTC